This TCR beta chain comes out of a study of beta chain features in type 1 diabetes. Study summary: No age, gender or cell yield differences were seen between patients and healthy donors.

Whole-study findings and limits: PCR might preferentially amplify shorter templates, equally in patients and controls. For type 1 diabetes patients, VDJ junctions showed fewer insertions and more deletions.

The CDR3 runs 18 residues. V was cut by 2 bases and J by 0 bases, with 20 bases left in between. The germline gives CDR1 MGHRA, CDR2 YSYEKL. A few counts support this clone. What it recognizes is unknown. The investigators reverse transcribed all of the isolated RNA, so they sequenced expressed TCRB transcripts. Method: immunoSEQ multiplex PCR; TCRdb's copy keeps in-frame clones and lacks some. The sample holds some 500,000 clones, roughly 10% seen once. The rearrangement joins TRBV4-1 to TRBJ2-7; maybe TRBD2 (6 bases). The sequencing sample was made of naive CD4+ T cells from blood. The receptor comes from a woman under 30 in good health. The CDR3 bases are TGCGCCAGCAGCCAAAAAGGGTTGGCGGGGATAAGCTCCTACGAGCAGTACGTC. It encodes CASSQKGLAGISSYEQYV.